This TCR beta chain was found in a study of control samples from healthy donors and cancer patients (dated by TCRdb to the early 2020s). Cut back by 5 bases and 8 bases, the V and J ends lie 19 bases apart. The germline V gene (reference sequence) sets CDR1 to MNHEY and CDR2 to SMNVEV. Spanning cysteine to phenylalanine, the CDR3 consists of 15 amino acids. Just the 45-base CDR3 DNA is kept, in frame starting at base 1. Receptor libraries were prepared by the immunoSEQ multiplex PCR assay. This is the immuneACCESS table as TCRdb keeps it, with only in-frame sequences that have V and J called. A part of the clones is gone; compared with another copy, unresolved V genes explain less than half, and the rest is unexplained. The sample contains some 140,000 clones, about 85% of them found a single time. The top ten constitute 8.5% to 9.5% of the sample. Worth noting for this clone: The clone's antigen remains unknown. Per-nucleotide qualities are absent, and no much larger clonotype sits a single base away.

Specimen: blood. The origin of this receptor is a woman younger than 45 in good health. This sequence uses TRBV27 and TRBJ1-3; the D gene is perhaps TRBD1, from 5 matching bases. The encoded CDR3 is CASSRRAGPWDTIYF. The base sequence is TGTGCCAGCAGTCGCCGGGCAGGGCCTTGGGACACCATATATTTT.